This TCR beta chain was identified in a study of T cell repertoires in urothelial bladder cancer. Clones were sequenced by immunoSEQ multiplex PCR, and TCRdb holds only the in-frame ones, with some missing. Of about 9,000 clones in the sample, approximately 52% were seen once. V lost 8 bases, J lost 7 bases, and 18 bases lay in between. The CDR3 runs to 13 residues. CDR1 and CDR2 from the germline V gene are MNHNS and SASEGT. Sequencing was done on a sample of tumor-infiltrating cells from bladder cancer. The TCR sequence derives from a human donor with urothelial carcinoma. V is TRBV6-1 and J is TRBJ2-7, with no clear D. In DNA, the CDR3 is TGTGCCAGCGTCGGTAGGCAGGCGACAGAGCAGTACTTC. It codes for CASVGRQATEQYF.